The next 11 T cell receptor beta chains were all read from a single sample in a study of OX40 agonist ivuxolimab in advanced cancers. The data were produced by immunoSEQ multiplex PCR, yet TCRdb's version contains in-frame clones alone and is incomplete. The sample holds 40,000 or so clones, around four fifths seen once. The sample was CD4+ or CD8+ T cells sorted from blood, taken in a trial of the OX40 agonist ivuxolimab. Receptors originate from an adult with an advanced solid tumor such as melanoma, head and neck, liver or kidney cancer.

CDR3 sequence (DNA): TGTGCCAGCAGCTTTACGGGATCCTACGAGCAGTACTTC. It codes for CASSFTGSYEQYF. The chain couples TRBV7-9 to TRBJ2-7, with a tentative D call TRBD2 (5 bases). Germline values: CDR1 SEHNR, CDR2 FQNEAQ (reference sequence). Trimming left V 3 bases short and J 1 base short, with 7 bases between. The CDR3 is 13 residues long.

The genes are TRBV2 and TRBJ1-5; D is unresolved. The germline CDR1 and CDR2 sequences are SNHLY and FYNNEI. V dropped 7 bases and J dropped 3 bases, with 10 bases sitting between them. The CDR3 runs 13 residues. CDR3 coding DNA: TGTGCCAGCAATGGGGAACCCAATCAGCCCCAGCATTTT. Translated: CASNGEPNQPQHF. The full variable domain, in which reference TRBV2 and TRBJ1-5 provide the parts outside the CDR3, is EPEVTQTPSHQVTQMGQEVILRCVPISNHLYFYWYRQILGQKVEFLVSFYNNEISEKSEIFDDQFSVERPDGSNFTLKIRSTKLEDSAMYFCASNGEPNQPQHFGDGTRLSIL.

The genes are TRBV16 and TRBJ1-3; D not certain. The CDR3 covers 16 residues. V gave up 0 bases and J gave up 9 bases, with 18 bases separating them. The germline gives CDR1 KGHSY, CDR2 FQNENV. CDR3 sequence: CASSQSSAIPKGTIYF. CDR3 sequence (DNA): TGTGCCAGCAGCCAATCGAGTGCCATCCCAAAAGGCACCATATATTTT.

Comment on this clone: One junction end disagrees with the germline gene, perhaps due to a read error. The chain's CDR3 is CAWSASALLETANF. The CDR3 region has the DNA TGTGCCTGGAGTGCCTCTGCGCTCCTAGAAACGGCGAACTTC. This chain joins TRBV30 and TRBJ2-7, with D unclear. This CDR3 is 14 amino acids long. CDR1 is GTSNPN, CDR2 SVGIG, per germline (reference sequence).

The V call is TRBV19, the J call TRBJ1-5, with D possibly being TRBD1 (5 bases). Trimming removed 3 bases from V and 11 bases from J, with 20 bases in between. Looked up from germline, CDR1 is LNHDA and CDR2 is SQIVND (reference sequence). The CDR3 is 15 residues long. The CDR3: CASSIMGAGSEAQHF. DNA of the CDR3: TGTGCCAGTAGTATTATGGGCGCAGGGAGCGAGGCCCAGCATTTT.

The chain carries TRBV2 and TRBJ1-2; possibly TRBD1 for D (6 bases). This CDR3 has 13 residues. V lost 7 bases, J lost 4 bases, and 13 bases lay in between. CDR1 is SNHLY, CDR2 FYNNEI, per germline. CDR3 in DNA: TGTGCCAGCACCAGACAGGCGGGCTATGGCTACACCTTC. Residues: CASTRQAGYGYTF.

V gene TRBV6-6 combines with J gene TRBJ1-1; 8 bases agree with TRBD1. Germline CDR1 and CDR2: MNHNY and SVGAGI (reference sequence). Trimming took 6 bases from V and 11 from J; bases not matched to a gene: 8. The CDR3 has 12 residues. CDR3 residues: CASSQRTGMAFF. DNA for the CDR3: TGTGCCAGCAGCCAAAGGACAGGGATGGCTTTCTTT.

The J gene is TRBJ1-5, the V gene TRBV5-3, with 7 bases aligning to TRBD1. TRBV5-3 is designated an ORF whose function remains uncertain. This CDR3 contains 13 residues. The V segment lost 4 bases and the J segment 8 bases; nucleotides outside the gene matches: 6. CDR3 residues: CARSPDRAKPQHF. CDR3 DNA: TGTGCCAGAAGCCCCGACAGGGCGAAGCCCCAGCATTTT.

The chain links TRBV7-2 to TRBJ2-5; 12 bases fit TRBD2. The CDR3 is made up of 16 amino acids. With 2 bases clipped from V and 1 base from J, the junction kept 2 bases outside the gene matches. Germline V lookup: CDR1 SGHTA, CDR2 FQGNSA. The CDR3 is CASSLLGLAGQETQYF. DNA for the CDR3: TGTGCCAGCAGCTTACTGGGACTAGCGGGCCAAGAGACCCAGTACTTC.

This clone is a singleton in its sample. This chain joins TRBV18 and TRBJ2-3; 7 nucleotides line up with TRBD1. The CDR3 loop spans 16 amino acids. V lost 4 bases, J lost 4 bases, and 11 bases stayed unmatched. Per the germline V gene, CDR1 is KGHSH and CDR2 is LQKENI. The CDR3 nucleotides are TGTGCCAGCTCACTCGCCCCGACAGGGCGGTCAGATACGCAGTATTTT. It codes for CASSLAPTGRSDTQYF.

J is TRBJ2-5 and V is TRBV19, with 9 bases matching TRBD1. Germline V gives CDR1 LNHDA, CDR2 SQIVND (reference sequence). Trimming cost V 5 bases and J 5 bases; bases outside gene matches: 12. This CDR3 has 16 amino acids. Here the CDR3 DNA reads TGTGCCAGTAGTCAAGGGGGGACAGGGCTTAGGGAGACCCAGTACTTC. Encoded protein: CASSQGGTGLRETQYF.